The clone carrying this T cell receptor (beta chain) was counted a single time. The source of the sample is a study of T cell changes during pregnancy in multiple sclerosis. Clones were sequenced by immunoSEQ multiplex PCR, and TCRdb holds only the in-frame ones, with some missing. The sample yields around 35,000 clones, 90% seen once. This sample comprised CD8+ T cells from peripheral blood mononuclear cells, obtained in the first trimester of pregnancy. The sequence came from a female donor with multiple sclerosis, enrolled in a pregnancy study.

Here the CDR3 reads CASSQDSVAGDEQYF. The DNA of the CDR3 is TGTGCCAGCAGCCAAGATTCTGTAGCGGGAGACGAGCAGTACTTC. The chain links TRBV4-2 to TRBJ2-7; 9 bases match TRBD2. The CDR3 sequence is 15 residues long. The V and J ends lost 0 bases and 5 bases, in that order; junction bases with no gene match: 5. Per germline, CDR1 LGHNA and CDR2 YNFKEQ.